The TCR beta chain described here comes from a study of OX40 agonist ivuxolimab in advanced cancers. Turning to the study itself: Patients were dosed intravenously with ivuxolimab at 0.01 to 10 mg/kg every 2 weeks.

Study outcomes and limitations: Dosing at 0.1 to 3.0 mg/kg was accompanied by clonal expansion of CD4+ and CD8+ blood T cells by week 6. Some patients without response likewise showed low normalized clonal expansion.

The length of the CDR3 is 16 residues. Germline-derived CDR1 and CDR2 are WNHNN and SYGVQD (reference sequence). The J segment lost 0 bases and the V segment lost 6 bases, leaving 8 bases of the junction unmatched. Measured with immunoSEQ multiplex PCR; TCRdb has only the in-frame clones, and not every one. The sample lists around 53,000 clones, approximately 91% occurring once. Autoimmune disease history or systemic immunosuppression barred patients. A word on this clone: Antigen: not known.

This TCR was sampled from an adult with an advanced solid tumor such as melanoma, head and neck, liver or kidney cancer. This chain links TRBV10-1 with TRBJ2-3, with 8 bases that match TRBD1. Source: CD4+ or CD8+ T cells sorted from blood, taken in a trial of the OX40 agonist ivuxolimab. The CDR3 DNA is TGCGCCAGCAGCCTCGCTCAGGGGGCTAGCACAGATACGCAGTATTTT. The encoded protein is CASSLAQGASTDTQYF.